These T cell receptor beta chains were read from a single sample in a study of blood T cell repertoires in COVID-19. Profiling relied on immunoSEQ multiplex PCR, and the TCRdb table lists in-frame clones only, not all of them. The sample has about 440,000 clones; roughly nine tenths are singletons. Sequenced sample: PBMCs or T cells enriched from blood (not recorded which). The receptors here all came from a woman aged 18-35 years with acute COVID-19. Both conserved end residues are part of each CDR3. Fields, in order: clone size, J gene, D gene, V gene, CDR3 DNA, CDR3 protein. The D gene is left open where the match is weak. Only part of the rows carry a size: once, few, many, or a class if the clone is expanded.

size: NA
J: TRBJ2-7
D: TRBD1
V: TRBV5-1
DNA: TGCGCCAGCAGCGTGGGACAGGCCATCTACGAGCAGTACTTC
CDR3: CASSVGQAIYEQYF

size: few
J: TRBJ2-7
D: NA
V: TRBV28
DNA: TGTGCCAGCATGCGCCGGGAAGAATCCTACGAGCAGTACTTC
CDR3: CASMRREESYEQYF

size: NA
J: TRBJ2-7
D: NA
V: TRBV9
DNA: TGTGCCAGCAGCCCCATTAGCTCCTACGAGCAGTACTTC
CDR3: CASSPISSYEQYF

size: NA
J: TRBJ2-4
D: TRBD1
V: TRBV6-1
DNA: TGTGCCAGCAGTGAAGCCGGGGGACAGGGGTACATTCAGTACTTC
CDR3: CASSEAGGQGYIQYF

size: NA
J: TRBJ2-7
D: TRBD1
V: TRBV6-5
DNA: TGTGCCAGCAGTATAAAACAGGGGCCCTCCTACGAGCAGTACTTC
CDR3: CASSIKQGPSYEQYF

size: NA
J: TRBJ2-1
D: TRBD2
V: TRBV7-2
DNA: TGTGCCAGCAGCTTAGTTGGGACTAGCGCATGGAATGAGCAGTTCTTC
CDR3: CASSLVGTSAWNEQFF

size: NA
J: TRBJ2-1
D: TRBD1
V: TRBV24-1
DNA: TGTGCCACCAGTGATTCAGGGCAGGGGGCGCGAGATGAGCAGTTCTTC
CDR3: CATSDSGQGARDEQFF

size: NA
J: TRBJ1-3
D: NA
V: TRBV7-2
DNA: TGTGCCAGCAGCTTAGGGCCTCCCCAGGGGAGCTCTGGAAACACCATATATTTT
CDR3: CASSLGPPQGSSGNTIYF

size: NA
J: TRBJ2-1
D: NA
V: TRBV6-5
DNA: TGTGCCAGCAGCGTGAGGGAAGTTGGGAATGAGCAGTTCTTC
CDR3: CASSVREVGNEQFF

size: few
J: TRBJ2-7
D: TRBD2
V: TRBV7-2
DNA: TGTGCCAGCAGCGGTACTAGCGGGAGGGCCTACGAGCAGTACTTC
CDR3: CASSGTSGRAYEQYF

size: NA
J: TRBJ1-3
D: NA
V: TRBV29-1
DNA: TGCAGCGGGAGGGCCCGCTCTGGAAACACCATATATTTT
CDR3: CSGRARSGNTIYF

size: NA
J: TRBJ2-7
D: NA
V: TRBV5-6
DNA: TGTGCCAGCAGCTTGTGGACGGGAGCTCTCTCCTACGAGCAGTACTTC
CDR3: CASSLWTGALSYEQYF

size: NA
J: TRBJ2-2
D: TRBD1
V: TRBV2
DNA: TGTGCCAGCAGTGTATGGTTGGACCGGGACAGGGATACCGGGGAGCTGTTTTTT
CDR3: CASSVWLDRDRDTGELFF

size: NA
J: TRBJ2-3
D: TRBD1
V: TRBV9
DNA: TGTGCCAGCAGCGCAAACCCGGGACAGGCAGATACGCAGTATTTT
CDR3: CASSANPGQADTQYF

size: NA
J: TRBJ2-1
D: TRBD1
V: TRBV7-9
DNA: TGTGCCAGCAGCTTAGAGGCAGGGGGCGGTCAGTTCTTC
CDR3: CASSLEAGGGQFF

size: NA
J: TRBJ1-1
D: TRBD1
V: TRBV3-1/TRBV3-2
DNA: TGTGCCAGCAGCCCCCGGGACAGGGGGAGGAACACTGAAGCTTTCTTT
CDR3: CASSPRDRGRNTEAFF

size: NA
J: TRBJ2-1
D: TRBD2
V: TRBV18
DNA: TGTGCCAGCTCACCAGCTAGCGGGGGGGTCAATGAGCAGTTCTTC
CDR3: CASSPASGGVNEQFF

size: NA
J: TRBJ1-5
D: TRBD1
V: TRBV7-9
DNA: TGTGCCAGCAGCAGCTACTACGGGACAGGGTATCAGCCCCAGCATTTT
CDR3: CASSSYYGTGYQPQHF

size: NA
J: TRBJ1-1
D: NA
V: TRBV7-9
DNA: TGTGCCAGCAGCTTAGTTAGCACTGAAGCTTTCTTT
CDR3: CASSLVSTEAFF

size: NA
J: TRBJ1-3
D: TRBD1
V: TRBV10-3
DNA: TGTGCCATCAGATGGGAACCGGGGGGGACAGACGGAAACACCATATATTTT
CDR3: CAIRWEPGGTDGNTIYF

size: NA
J: TRBJ1-2
D: NA
V: TRBV6-1
DNA: TGTGCCAGCAGTGAATTCGACACCTCCTATGGCTACACCTTC
CDR3: CASSEFDTSYGYTF

size: NA
J: TRBJ1-2
D: NA
V: TRBV18
DNA: TGTGCCAGCTCACCGGGGCAGGATAACTATGGCTACACCTTC
CDR3: CASSPGQDNYGYTF

size: few
J: TRBJ2-3
D: NA
V: TRBV19
DNA: TGTGCCAGTAGTAAATTCGGACAAGACACAGATACGCAGTATTTT
CDR3: CASSKFGQDTDTQYF

size: NA
J: TRBJ2-2
D: TRBD1
V: TRBV19
DNA: TGTGCCAGTAGAAGGGACAGGGGGGGGAACACCGGGGAGCTGTTTTTT
CDR3: CASRRDRGGNTGELFF

size: NA
J: TRBJ2-3
D: TRBD2
V: TRBV6-4
DNA: TGTGCCAGCAGCCAAACTAGCGGGGGGGTGCGTGATACGCAGTATTTT
CDR3: CASSQTSGGVRDTQYF

size: few
J: TRBJ1-5
D: NA
V: TRBV2
DNA: TGTGCCAGCAGTCTGACAGAAAATAGCAATCAGCCCCAGCATTTT
CDR3: CASSLTENSNQPQHF

size: NA
J: TRBJ2-1
D: NA
V: TRBV18
DNA: TGTGCCAGCTCACCATTTCTAGTTCCGGTAGATTTTGAGCAGTTCTTC
CDR3: CASSPFLVPVDFEQFF

size: NA
J: TRBJ2-1
D: TRBD2
V: TRBV19
DNA: TGTGCCAGTAATACTATTAGCGGGGGGGACTACAATGAGCAGTTCTTC
CDR3: CASNTISGGDYNEQFF

size: NA
J: TRBJ2-1
D: NA
V: TRBV4-3
DNA: TGCGCCAGCAGCCAAGATAGGGGGTATGAGCAGTTCTTC
CDR3: CASSQDRGYEQFF

size: once
J: TRBJ2-7
D: NA
V: TRBV28
DNA: TGTGCCAGCAGCCAGCGTGGCTCTTCCTGGGAGCAGTACTTC
CDR3: CASSQRGSSWEQYF

size: NA
J: TRBJ2-2
D: NA
V: TRBV9
DNA: TGTGCCAGCAGCGGCGGGACGGAGGGGCTGTTTTTT
CDR3: CASSGGTEGLFF

size: once
J: TRBJ2-1
D: NA
V: TRBV20-1
DNA: TGCAGTGCCACCGAGCAGGCGGACAAGTTCTTC
CDR3: CSATEQADKFF

size: NA
J: TRBJ1-1
D: NA
V: TRBV6-1
DNA: TGTGCCAGCAGTGACACCTCCGCAATACAGGGAAACACTGAAGCTTTCTTT
CDR3: CASSDTSAIQGNTEAFF

size: NA
J: TRBJ2-5
D: NA
V: TRBV3-1/TRBV3-2
DNA: TGTGCCAGCAGCCAAGTGACGGGATACCAAGAGACCCAGTACTTC
CDR3: CASSQVTGYQETQYF

size: NA
J: TRBJ2-7
D: NA
V: TRBV5-4
DNA: TGTGCCAGCAGCTTTTGGGGGGAATCCTACGAGCAGTACTTC
CDR3: CASSFWGESYEQYF

size: NA
J: TRBJ2-5
D: TRBD1
V: TRBV30
DNA: TGTGCCTGGAGAACAGGGGGAGGTTCGTCCCAGTACTTC
CDR3: CAWRTGGGSSQYF

size: NA
J: TRBJ1-2
D: NA
V: TRBV27
DNA: TGTGCCAGCAGTTTATCGACCAGGGATGGCTACACCTTC
CDR3: CASSLSTRDGYTF

size: NA
J: TRBJ1-5
D: NA
V: TRBV30
DNA: TGTGCCTGGAGTCTTCGGGGGGCGCTGGGCAATCAGCCCCAGCATTTT
CDR3: CAWSLRGALGNQPQHF

size: NA
J: TRBJ2-2
D: TRBD1
V: TRBV7-2
DNA: TGTGCCAGCAGCTTTTTCGACAGGGTGGCCGGGGAGCTGTTTTTT
CDR3: CASSFFDRVAGELFF

size: NA
J: TRBJ1-2
D: NA
V: TRBV2
DNA: TGTGCCAGCAATCCAACGCGGGGGTTGAGGGGCTACACCTTC
CDR3: CASNPTRGLRGYTF

size: NA
J: TRBJ2-5
D: TRBD2
V: TRBV11-2
DNA: TGTGCCAGCAGAGTAGGATCAGCGGGGGGGCCTCGGGAGACCCAGTACTTC
CDR3: CASRVGSAGGPRETQYF

size: NA
J: TRBJ2-3
D: NA
V: TRBV4-1
DNA: TGCGCCAGCAGCCAAGCGAGAGCAGATACGCAGTATTTT
CDR3: CASSQARADTQYF

size: NA
J: TRBJ1-2
D: TRBD1
V: TRBV25-1
DNA: TGTGCCAGCAGTGATGGACAGGGAGCCTATGGCTACACCTTC
CDR3: CASSDGQGAYGYTF

size: NA
J: TRBJ2-2
D: TRBD1
V: TRBV12-5
DNA: TGTGCTAGTGGAAAAGACAGGGCGAACACCGGGGAGCTGTTTTTT
CDR3: CASGKDRANTGELFF

size: once
J: TRBJ1-5
D: NA
V: TRBV19
DNA: TGTGCCAGTAGTATAGTCGGTCAGCCCCAGCATTTT
CDR3: CASSIVGQPQHF

size: NA
J: TRBJ1-1
D: NA
V: TRBV9
DNA: TGTGCCAGCAGCGCGGAAACCGGGACATCGGCTTTCTTT
CDR3: CASSAETGTSAFF

size: NA
J: TRBJ2-3
D: NA
V: TRBV12-3/TRBV12-4
DNA: TGTGCCAGCAGTTTTACAAGCACAGATACGCGGTATTTT
CDR3: CASSFTSTDTRYF

size: NA
J: TRBJ2-2
D: NA
V: TRBV10-3
DNA: TGTGCCATCAGTGACCCCAGGAACACCGGGGAGCTGTTTTTT
CDR3: CAISDPRNTGELFF

size: NA
J: TRBJ1-3
D: NA
V: TRBV19
DNA: TGTGCCAGTAGACTGTCTGGAAACACCATATATTTT
CDR3: CASRLSGNTIYF

size: NA
J: TRBJ1-2
D: NA
V: TRBV25-1
DNA: TGTGCCAGCAGTGAATTAGCAGGCTACACCTTC
CDR3: CASSELAGYTF

size: NA
J: TRBJ1-3
D: NA
V: TRBV5-3
DNA: TGTGCCAGAAGCCCCTCCGAGATCTACTCTGGAAACACCATATATTTT
CDR3: CARSPSEIYSGNTIYF

size: NA
J: TRBJ1-4
D: NA
V: TRBV18
DNA: TGTGCCAGCTCACTATCCGGGACTGAAGGTGAAAAACTGTTTTTT
CDR3: CASSLSGTEGEKLFF

size: NA
J: TRBJ2-7
D: NA
V: TRBV19
DNA: TGTGCCAGTAGTATTCTTGGAGCAACGACCGGCGAGCAGTACTTC
CDR3: CASSILGATTGEQYF

size: NA
J: TRBJ2-7
D: TRBD2
V: TRBV27
DNA: TGTGCCAGCAGACAACGGCGACTAGCGGGAGTCGCCTACGAGCAGTACTTC
CDR3: CASRQRRLAGVAYEQYF